Each of the 12 T cell receptor beta chains below was sequenced from the same sample in a study of vaccination effects on CD4 cells after COVID-19. Generated by immunoSEQ multiplex PCR, the TCRdb table keeps only in-frame clones and is missing some. The profile shows more than 40,000 clones, about 75% of them singletons. Cultured cells yielded isolated CD4+ T cells after 10 days. For these TCRs, the target antigens are not known. The sequenced sample was CD4+ T cells from PBMCs cultured without peptide, obtained before COVID-19 vaccination. Receptor source: a human donor who had a prior SARS-CoV-2 infection.

This clone occurred a few times. The chain is built from TRBV18 and TRBJ1-2; tentative D call: TRBD1 (5 bases). The length of the CDR3 is 13 residues. Trimming removed 5 bases from V and 2 bases from J, with 9 bases in between. Germline CDR1 and CDR2: KGHSH and LQKENI. CDR3 coding DNA: TGTGCCAGCTCAGAAGACAGCAACTATGGCTACACCTTC. Protein sequence: CASSEDSNYGYTF.

The chain recombines TRBV6-6 with TRBJ1-1; TRBD1 agrees at 10 bases. The germline CDR1 and CDR2 sequences are MNHNY and SVGAGI (reference sequence). After removal of 5 bases from V and 5 bases from J, the junction contained 14 bases not matched to a gene. The CDR3 runs to 17 residues. The DNA for the CDR3 is TGTGCCAGCAGTCAGGGACAGGGGTCTGGTTTTAGGACTGAAGCTTTCTTT. Translation: CASSQGQGSGFRTEAFF.

The J gene is TRBJ2-1, the V gene TRBV6-5; no firm D call. Germline V lookup: CDR1 MNHEY, CDR2 SVGAGI. The germline V and J ends were trimmed by 0 bases and 9 bases, with 9 bases remaining between them. The CDR3 totals 13 residues. The CDR3 region is CASSYSSTGEQFF. In nucleotides, the CDR3 is TGTGCCAGCAGTTACTCGAGTACTGGTGAGCAGTTCTTC.

The V and J genes are TRBV7-6 and TRBJ1-1; 8 bases map to TRBD1. The CDR3 is 17 amino acids. Germline trimming cut 5 bases from V and 2 bases from J; bases unmatched to any gene: 13. CDR1 and CDR2 from the germline V gene are SGHVS and FNYEAQ. The chain's CDR3 is CASSLEDREDENTEAFF. The CDR3 nucleotides are TGTGCCAGCAGCCTAGAGGACAGGGAAGACGAAAACACTGAAGCTTTCTTT.

The CDR3 spells CASSWGTGAEAFF. DNA for the CDR3: TGCGCCAGCAGCTGGGGGACAGGCGCTGAAGCTTTCTTT. This sequence joins TRBV5-1 and TRBJ1-1, with 8 bases matching TRBD1. Germline-derived CDR1 and CDR2 are SGHRS and YFSETQ. V shed 3 bases and J 6 bases; nucleotides not matched to a gene: 4. The CDR3 contains 13 residues.

This chain links TRBV29-1 with TRBJ2-5; 8 nucleotides line up with TRBD1. Losses at the gene ends were 4 bases for V and 4 bases for J; bases not matched to a gene: 11. The CDR3 sequence is 15 residues long. Per the germline V gene, CDR1 is SQVTM and CDR2 is ANQGSEA. CDR3 bases: TGCAGCGTTGTCCAAGGGACAGGTTGGGGAGAGACCCAGTACTTC. Its protein product is CSVVQGTGWGETQYF.

This clone appeared once. V usage is TRBV20-1 and J usage is TRBJ2-5; D uncertain. In germline, CDR1 is DFQATT, CDR2 SNEGSKA (reference sequence). Deletions cut 3 bases from V and 5 bases from J, with 10 bases between. There are 12 residues in the CDR3. The CDR3 DNA is TGCAGTGCTAGTATTAGTGACGAGACCCAGTACTTC. Translated: CSASISDETQYF.

The chain is built from TRBV14 and TRBJ2-1; D unclear. V was trimmed by 1 base and J by 0 bases, leaving 10 bases between them. This CDR3 is 16 amino acids long. Germline CDR1 SGHDN, CDR2 FVKESK. CDR3 nucleotides: TGTGCCAGCAGCCAAGTAGGCGGTAGCTCCTACAATGAGCAGTTCTTC. Translation: CASSQVGGSSYNEQFF.

V and J are TRBV7-9 and TRBJ2-5, with 10 positions matching TRBD1. The CDR3 runs to 15 residues. Trimming cost V 6 bases and J 0 bases; bases outside gene matches: 4. Germline CDR1 is SEHNR and CDR2 is FQNEAQ (reference sequence). CDR3 in DNA: TGTGCCAGCAGTCTGGGACAGGGGAACCAAGAGACCCAGTACTTC. It yields the protein CASSLGQGNQETQYF.

The V call is TRBV9, the J call TRBJ2-3; no definite D call. The CDR3 consists of 14 residues. The V gene's germline CDR1 is SGDLS and CDR2 YYNGEE. V shed 2 bases and J shed 1 base, with 8 bases lying between them. CDR3 DNA sequence: TGTGCCAGCAGCGTTAGGTTTGGCACAGATACGCAGTATTTT. As protein: CASSVRFGTDTQYF.

The V call is TRBV5-1, the J call TRBJ1-1; a possible D gene is TRBD1 (6 bases). V lost 0 bases and J 0 bases, leaving 12 bases between the germline ends. The V gene's germline CDR1 is SGHRS and CDR2 YFSETQ. The CDR3 runs 16 residues. CDR3 DNA sequence: TGCGCCAGCAGCTTGGCGGCACAGGGTGTGAACACTGAAGCTTTCTTT. Translation gives CASSLAAQGVNTEAFF.

The genes are TRBV9 and TRBJ1-3; D not certain. CDR1 and CDR2 (germline): SGDLS, YYNGEE. Trimming pared 0 bases from V and 4 bases from J, leaving 8 bases between. The CDR3 runs 14 residues. DNA for the CDR3: TGTGCCAGCAGCGTAGAAATAGGGGGAAACACCATATATTTT. Translated, it gives CASSVEIGGNTIYF.